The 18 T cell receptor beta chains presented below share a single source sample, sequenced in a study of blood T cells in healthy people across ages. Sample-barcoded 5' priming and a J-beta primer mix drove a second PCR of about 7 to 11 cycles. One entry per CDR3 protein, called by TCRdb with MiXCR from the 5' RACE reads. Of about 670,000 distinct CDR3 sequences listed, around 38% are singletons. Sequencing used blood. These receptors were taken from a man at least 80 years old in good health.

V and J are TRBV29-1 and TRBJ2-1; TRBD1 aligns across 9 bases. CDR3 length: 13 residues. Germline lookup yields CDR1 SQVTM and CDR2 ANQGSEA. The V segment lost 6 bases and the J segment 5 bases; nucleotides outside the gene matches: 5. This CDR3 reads CSVGQGPHNEQFF. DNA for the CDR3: TGCAGCGTGGGACAGGGCCCACACAATGAGCAGTTCTTC.

CDR3 DNA sequence: TGCAGTGCTAGAGGGGGTAATTCACCCCTCCACTTT. This sequence encodes CSARGGNSPLHF. The chain is built from TRBV20-1 and TRBJ1-6; D ambiguous. The V end lost 1 base, the J end lost 6 bases, and 4 bases lay between the germline ends. CDR1 is DFQATT and CDR2 is SNEGSKA in the germline V gene (reference sequence). This CDR3 contains 12 residues.

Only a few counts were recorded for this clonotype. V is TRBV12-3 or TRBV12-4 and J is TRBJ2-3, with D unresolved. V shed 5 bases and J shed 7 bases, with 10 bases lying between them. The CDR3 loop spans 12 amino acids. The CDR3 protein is CASSPAPNTQYF. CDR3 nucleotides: TGTGCCAGCAGTCCAGCCCCTAATACGCAGTATTTT.

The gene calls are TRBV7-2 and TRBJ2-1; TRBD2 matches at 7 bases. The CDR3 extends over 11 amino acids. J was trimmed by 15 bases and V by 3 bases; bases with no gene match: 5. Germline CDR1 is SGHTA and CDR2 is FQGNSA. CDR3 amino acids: CASSFGLDRFF. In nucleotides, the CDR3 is TGTGCCAGCAGCTTCGGACTAGATCGGTTCTTC.

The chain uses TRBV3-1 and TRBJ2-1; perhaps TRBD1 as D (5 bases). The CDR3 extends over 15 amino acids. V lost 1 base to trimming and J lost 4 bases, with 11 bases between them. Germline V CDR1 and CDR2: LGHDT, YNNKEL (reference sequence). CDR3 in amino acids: CASSQGRQTYNEQFF. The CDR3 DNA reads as TGTGCCAGCAGCCAAGGGAGACAGACTTACAATGAGCAGTTCTTC.

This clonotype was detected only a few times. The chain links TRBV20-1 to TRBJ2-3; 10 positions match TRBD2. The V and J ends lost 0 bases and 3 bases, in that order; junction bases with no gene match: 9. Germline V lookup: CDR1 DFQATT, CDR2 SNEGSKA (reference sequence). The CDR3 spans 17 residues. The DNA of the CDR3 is TGCAGTGCTAGAGATCCGTGGACTAGCGGAACAACAGATACGCAGTATTTT. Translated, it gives CSARDPWTSGTTDTQYF.

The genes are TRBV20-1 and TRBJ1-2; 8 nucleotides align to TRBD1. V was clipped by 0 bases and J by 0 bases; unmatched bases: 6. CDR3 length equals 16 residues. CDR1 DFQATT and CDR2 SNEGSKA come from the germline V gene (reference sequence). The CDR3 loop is CSARESGGYTNYGYTF. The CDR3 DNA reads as TGCAGTGCTAGAGAATCAGGGGGCTATACTAACTATGGCTACACCTTC.

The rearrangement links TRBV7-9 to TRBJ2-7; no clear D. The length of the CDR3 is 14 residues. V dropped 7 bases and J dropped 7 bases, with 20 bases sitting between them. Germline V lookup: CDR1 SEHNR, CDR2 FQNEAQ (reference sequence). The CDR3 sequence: CASKVGQDYNEQYF. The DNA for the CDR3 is TGTGCCAGCAAGGTTGGGCAGGATTACAATGAGCAGTACTTC.

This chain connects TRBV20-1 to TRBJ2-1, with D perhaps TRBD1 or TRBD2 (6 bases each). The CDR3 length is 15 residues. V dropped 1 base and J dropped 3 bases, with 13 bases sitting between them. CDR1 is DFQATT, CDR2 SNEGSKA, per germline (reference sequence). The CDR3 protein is CSARVTGRIYNEQFF. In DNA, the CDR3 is TGCAGTGCTAGAGTCACAGGGAGGATCTACAATGAGCAGTTCTTC.

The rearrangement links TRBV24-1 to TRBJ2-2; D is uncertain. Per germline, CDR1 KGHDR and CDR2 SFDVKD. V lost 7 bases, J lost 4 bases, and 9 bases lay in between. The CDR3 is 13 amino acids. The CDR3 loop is CATRPPGTGELFF. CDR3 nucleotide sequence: TGTGCCACCAGGCCCCCGGGCACCGGGGAGCTGTTTTTT.

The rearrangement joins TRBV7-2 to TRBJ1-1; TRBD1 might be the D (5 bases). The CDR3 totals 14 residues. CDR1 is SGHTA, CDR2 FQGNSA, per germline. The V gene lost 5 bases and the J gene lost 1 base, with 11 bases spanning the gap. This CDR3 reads CASSPQGSNTEAFF. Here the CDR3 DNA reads TGTGCCAGCAGCCCTCAGGGATCGAACACTGAAGCTTTCTTT.

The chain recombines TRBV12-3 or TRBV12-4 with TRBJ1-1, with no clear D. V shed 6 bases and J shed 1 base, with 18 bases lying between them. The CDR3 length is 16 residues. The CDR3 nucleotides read TGTGCCAGCAGCCCTCAAAGTTCAGGAGCGAACACTGAAGCTTTCTTT. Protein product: CASSPQSSGANTEAFF.

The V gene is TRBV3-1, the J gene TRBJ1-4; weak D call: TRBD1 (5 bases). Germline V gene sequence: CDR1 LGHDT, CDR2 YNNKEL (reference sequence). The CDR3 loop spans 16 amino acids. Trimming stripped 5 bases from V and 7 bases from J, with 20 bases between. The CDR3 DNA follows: TGTGCCAGCAGCGAGGGAGCCATTTCAAGGGGTGAAAAACTGTTTTTT. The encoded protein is CASSEGAISRGEKLFF.

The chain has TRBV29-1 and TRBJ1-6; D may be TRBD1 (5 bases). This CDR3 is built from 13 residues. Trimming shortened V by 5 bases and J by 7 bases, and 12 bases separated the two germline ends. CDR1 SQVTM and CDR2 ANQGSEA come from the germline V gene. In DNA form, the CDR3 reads TGCAGCGTTTCGACAGAGACGAATTCACCCCTCCACTTT. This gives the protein CSVSTETNSPLHF.

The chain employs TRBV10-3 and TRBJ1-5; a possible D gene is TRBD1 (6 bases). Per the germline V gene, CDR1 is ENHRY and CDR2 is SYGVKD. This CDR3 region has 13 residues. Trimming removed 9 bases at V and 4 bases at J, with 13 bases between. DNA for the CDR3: TGTGCCATTCAGGGGCGCGAGAATCAGCCCCAGCATTTT. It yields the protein CAIQGRENQPQHF.

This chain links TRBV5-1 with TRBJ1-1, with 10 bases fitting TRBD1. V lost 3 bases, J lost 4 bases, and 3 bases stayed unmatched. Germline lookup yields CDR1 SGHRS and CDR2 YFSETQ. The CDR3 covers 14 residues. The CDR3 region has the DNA TGCGCCAGCAGCTCGGACAGGGGGTCCACTGAAGCTTTCTTT. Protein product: CASSSDRGSTEAFF.

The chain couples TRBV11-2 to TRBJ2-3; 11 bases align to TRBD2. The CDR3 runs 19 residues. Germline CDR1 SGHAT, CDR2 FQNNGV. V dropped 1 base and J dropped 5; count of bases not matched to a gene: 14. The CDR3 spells CASSLGRGGLAETGDTQYF. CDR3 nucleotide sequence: TGTGCCAGCAGCTTAGGGAGGGGGGGACTAGCGGAGACGGGAGATACGCAGTATTTT.

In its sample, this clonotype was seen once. DNA of the CDR3: TGCAGTGCCAGAAATTACAGGGACGAGCAGTACTTC. Translated, it gives CSARNYRDEQYF. V usage is TRBV20-1 and J usage is TRBJ2-7; D possibly corresponds to TRBD1 (6 bases). In germline, CDR1 is DFQATT, CDR2 SNEGSKA (reference sequence). V was shortened by 6 bases and J by 5 bases, with 14 bases between the two germline ends. The CDR3 is made up of 12 amino acids.